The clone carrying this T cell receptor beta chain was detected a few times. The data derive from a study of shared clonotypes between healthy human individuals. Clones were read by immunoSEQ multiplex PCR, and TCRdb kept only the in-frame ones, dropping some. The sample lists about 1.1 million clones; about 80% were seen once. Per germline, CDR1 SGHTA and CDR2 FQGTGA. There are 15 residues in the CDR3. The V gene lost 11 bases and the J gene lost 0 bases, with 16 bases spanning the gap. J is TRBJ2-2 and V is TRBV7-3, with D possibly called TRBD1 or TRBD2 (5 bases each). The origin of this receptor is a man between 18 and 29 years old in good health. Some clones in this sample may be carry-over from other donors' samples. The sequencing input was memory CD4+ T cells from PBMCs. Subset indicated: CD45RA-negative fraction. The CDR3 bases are TGTGCCGCCGTCGGGACGGCGTCGAACACCGGGGAGCTGTTTTTT. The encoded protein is CAAVGTASNTGELFF. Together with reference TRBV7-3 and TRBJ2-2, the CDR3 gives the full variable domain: GAGVSQTPSNKVTEKGKYVELRCDPISGHTALYWYRQSLGQGPEFLIYFQGTGAADDSGLPNDRFFAVRPEGSVSTLKIQRTERGDSAVYLCAAVGTASNTGELFFGEGSRLTVL.